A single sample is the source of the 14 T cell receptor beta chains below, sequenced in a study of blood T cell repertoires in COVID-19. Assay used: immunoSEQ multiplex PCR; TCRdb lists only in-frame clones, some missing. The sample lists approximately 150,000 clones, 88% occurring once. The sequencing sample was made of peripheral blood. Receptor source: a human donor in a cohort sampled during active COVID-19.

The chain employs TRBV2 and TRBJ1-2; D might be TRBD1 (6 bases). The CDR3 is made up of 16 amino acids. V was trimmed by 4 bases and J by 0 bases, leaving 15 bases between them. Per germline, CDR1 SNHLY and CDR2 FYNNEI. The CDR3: CASSGVRGYSNYGYTF. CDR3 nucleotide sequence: TGTGCCAGCAGTGGGGTAAGGGGGTACTCTAACTATGGCTACACCTTC.

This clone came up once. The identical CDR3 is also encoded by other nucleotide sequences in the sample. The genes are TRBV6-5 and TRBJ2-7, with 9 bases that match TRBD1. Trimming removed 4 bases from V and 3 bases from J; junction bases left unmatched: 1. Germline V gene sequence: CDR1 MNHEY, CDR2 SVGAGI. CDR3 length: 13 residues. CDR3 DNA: TGTGCCAGCAGTTCGGGACAGGGCTACGAGCAGTACTTC. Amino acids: CASSSGQGYEQYF.

CDR3 in amino acids: CASSVSPVETQYF. The CDR3 nucleotides are TGTGCCAGCAGCGTATCTCCTGTAGAGACCCAGTACTTC. V is TRBV7-3 and J is TRBJ2-5; no reliable D call. With 5 bases removed from V and 4 bases from J, the gap between germline ends came to 11 bases. The CDR3 sequence is 13 residues long. Germline CDR1 SGHTA, CDR2 FQGTGA.

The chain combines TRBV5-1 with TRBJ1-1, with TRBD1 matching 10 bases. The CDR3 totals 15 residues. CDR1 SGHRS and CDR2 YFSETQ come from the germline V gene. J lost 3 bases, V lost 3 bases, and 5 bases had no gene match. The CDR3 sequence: CASSSGQGVYTEAFF. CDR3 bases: TGCGCCAGCAGCTCTGGACAGGGGGTATACACTGAAGCTTTCTTT.

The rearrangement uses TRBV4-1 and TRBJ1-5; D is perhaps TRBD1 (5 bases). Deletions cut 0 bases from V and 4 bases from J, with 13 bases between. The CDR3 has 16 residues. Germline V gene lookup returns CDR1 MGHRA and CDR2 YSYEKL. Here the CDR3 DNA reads TGCGCCAGCAGCCAAGATAGGGAGGGGTGGAATCAGCCCCAGCATTTT. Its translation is CASSQDREGWNQPQHF.

The CDR3 sequence: CASSYTPTVFEAFF. Written as DNA, the CDR3 is TGTGCCAGCAGTTATACCCCGACAGTGTTTGAAGCTTTCTTT. This chain uses TRBV6-2 or TRBV6-3 with TRBJ1-1, with D tentatively TRBD1 (5 bases). This CDR3 has 14 amino acids. The germline V gene encodes CDR1 MNHEY and CDR2 SVGEGT. Trimming shortened V by 3 bases and J by 7 bases, and 15 bases separated the two germline ends.

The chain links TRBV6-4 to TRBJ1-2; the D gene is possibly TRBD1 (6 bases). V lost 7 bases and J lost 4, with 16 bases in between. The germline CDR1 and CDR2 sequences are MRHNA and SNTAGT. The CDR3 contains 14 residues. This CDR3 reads CASTPDSGSYGYTF. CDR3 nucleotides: TGTGCCAGCACTCCGGACAGCGGTTCCTATGGCTACACCTTC.

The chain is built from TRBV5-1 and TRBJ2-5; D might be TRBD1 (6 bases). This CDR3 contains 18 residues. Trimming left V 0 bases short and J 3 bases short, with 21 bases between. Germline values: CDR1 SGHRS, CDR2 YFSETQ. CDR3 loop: CASSLAGNYADREETQYF. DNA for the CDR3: TGCGCCAGCAGCTTGGCCGGTAATTACGCGGACAGAGAAGAGACCCAGTACTTC. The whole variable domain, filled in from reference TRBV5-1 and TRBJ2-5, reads KAGVTQTPRYLIKTRGQQVTLSCSPISGHRSVSWYQQTPGQGLQFLFEYFSETQRNKGNFPGRFSGRQFSNSRSEMNVSTLELGDSALYLCASSLAGNYADREETQYFGPGTRLLVL.

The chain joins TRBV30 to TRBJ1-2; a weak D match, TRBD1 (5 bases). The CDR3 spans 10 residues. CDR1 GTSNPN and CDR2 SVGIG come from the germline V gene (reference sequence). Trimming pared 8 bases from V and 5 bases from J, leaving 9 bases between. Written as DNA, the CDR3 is TGTGCCGTGACAGAGTATGGCTACACCTTC. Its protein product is CAVTEYGYTF.

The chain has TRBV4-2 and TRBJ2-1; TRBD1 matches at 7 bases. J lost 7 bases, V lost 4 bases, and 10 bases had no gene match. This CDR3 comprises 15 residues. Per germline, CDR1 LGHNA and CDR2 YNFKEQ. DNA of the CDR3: TGTGCCAGCAGCCTTTCGAAGGGGGCCATGAATGAGCAGTTCTTC. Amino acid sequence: CASSLSKGAMNEQFF.

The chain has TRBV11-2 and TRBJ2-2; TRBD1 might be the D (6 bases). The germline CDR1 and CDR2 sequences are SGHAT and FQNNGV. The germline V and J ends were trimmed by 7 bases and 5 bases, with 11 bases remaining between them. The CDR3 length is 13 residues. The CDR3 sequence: CASTEQGTGELFF. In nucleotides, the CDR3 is TGTGCCAGCACCGAACAGGGAACCGGGGAGCTGTTTTTT.

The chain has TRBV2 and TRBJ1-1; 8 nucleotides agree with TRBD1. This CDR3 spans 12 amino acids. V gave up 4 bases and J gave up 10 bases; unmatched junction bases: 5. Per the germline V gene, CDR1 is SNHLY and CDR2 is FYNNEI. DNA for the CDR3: TGTGCCAGCAGTGCAGGGGGCAGAGTAGCTTTCTTT. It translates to CASSAGGRVAFF.

The DNA for the CDR3 is TGTGCCAGCAGCTTAGTCGGGGGGGCGGATGATACGCAGTATTTT. As protein: CASSLVGGADDTQYF. V usage is TRBV7-2 and J usage is TRBJ2-3; TRBD2 aligns across 8 bases. This CDR3 is 15 amino acids long. V dropped 1 base and J dropped 6; count of bases not matched to a gene: 6. Germline values: CDR1 SGHTA, CDR2 FQGNSA.

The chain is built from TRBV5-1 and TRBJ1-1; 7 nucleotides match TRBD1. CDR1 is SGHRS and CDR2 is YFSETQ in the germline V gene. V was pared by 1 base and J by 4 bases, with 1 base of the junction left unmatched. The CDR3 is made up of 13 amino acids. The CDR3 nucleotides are TGCGCCAGCAGCTTGCCAGGGGGCACTGAAGCTTTCTTT. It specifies CASSLPGGTEAFF.